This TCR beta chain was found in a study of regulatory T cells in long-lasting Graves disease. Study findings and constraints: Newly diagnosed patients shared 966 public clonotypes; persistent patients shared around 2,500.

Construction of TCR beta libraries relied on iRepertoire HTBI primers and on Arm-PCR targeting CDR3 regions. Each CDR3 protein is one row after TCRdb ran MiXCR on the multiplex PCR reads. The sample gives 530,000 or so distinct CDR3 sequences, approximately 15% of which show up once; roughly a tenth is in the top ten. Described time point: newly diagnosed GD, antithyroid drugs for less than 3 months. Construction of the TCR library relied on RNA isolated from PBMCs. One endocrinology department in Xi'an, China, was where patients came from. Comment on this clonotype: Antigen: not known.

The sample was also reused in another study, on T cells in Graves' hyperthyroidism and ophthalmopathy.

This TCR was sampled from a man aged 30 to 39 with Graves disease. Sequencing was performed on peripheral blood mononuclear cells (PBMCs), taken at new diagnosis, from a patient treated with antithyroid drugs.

In DNA, the CDR3 is TGCGCCAGCAGCCCCGGGACTAGCGGGGCGGCTGAAGAGACCCAGTACTTC. As protein: CASSPGTSGAAEETQYF. The chain combines TRBV5-1 with TRBJ2-5; 13 positions match TRBD2. Per the germline V gene, CDR1 is SGHRS and CDR2 is YFSETQ. Trimming cost V 4 bases and J 3 bases; bases outside gene matches: 9. CDR3 length: 17 amino acids.